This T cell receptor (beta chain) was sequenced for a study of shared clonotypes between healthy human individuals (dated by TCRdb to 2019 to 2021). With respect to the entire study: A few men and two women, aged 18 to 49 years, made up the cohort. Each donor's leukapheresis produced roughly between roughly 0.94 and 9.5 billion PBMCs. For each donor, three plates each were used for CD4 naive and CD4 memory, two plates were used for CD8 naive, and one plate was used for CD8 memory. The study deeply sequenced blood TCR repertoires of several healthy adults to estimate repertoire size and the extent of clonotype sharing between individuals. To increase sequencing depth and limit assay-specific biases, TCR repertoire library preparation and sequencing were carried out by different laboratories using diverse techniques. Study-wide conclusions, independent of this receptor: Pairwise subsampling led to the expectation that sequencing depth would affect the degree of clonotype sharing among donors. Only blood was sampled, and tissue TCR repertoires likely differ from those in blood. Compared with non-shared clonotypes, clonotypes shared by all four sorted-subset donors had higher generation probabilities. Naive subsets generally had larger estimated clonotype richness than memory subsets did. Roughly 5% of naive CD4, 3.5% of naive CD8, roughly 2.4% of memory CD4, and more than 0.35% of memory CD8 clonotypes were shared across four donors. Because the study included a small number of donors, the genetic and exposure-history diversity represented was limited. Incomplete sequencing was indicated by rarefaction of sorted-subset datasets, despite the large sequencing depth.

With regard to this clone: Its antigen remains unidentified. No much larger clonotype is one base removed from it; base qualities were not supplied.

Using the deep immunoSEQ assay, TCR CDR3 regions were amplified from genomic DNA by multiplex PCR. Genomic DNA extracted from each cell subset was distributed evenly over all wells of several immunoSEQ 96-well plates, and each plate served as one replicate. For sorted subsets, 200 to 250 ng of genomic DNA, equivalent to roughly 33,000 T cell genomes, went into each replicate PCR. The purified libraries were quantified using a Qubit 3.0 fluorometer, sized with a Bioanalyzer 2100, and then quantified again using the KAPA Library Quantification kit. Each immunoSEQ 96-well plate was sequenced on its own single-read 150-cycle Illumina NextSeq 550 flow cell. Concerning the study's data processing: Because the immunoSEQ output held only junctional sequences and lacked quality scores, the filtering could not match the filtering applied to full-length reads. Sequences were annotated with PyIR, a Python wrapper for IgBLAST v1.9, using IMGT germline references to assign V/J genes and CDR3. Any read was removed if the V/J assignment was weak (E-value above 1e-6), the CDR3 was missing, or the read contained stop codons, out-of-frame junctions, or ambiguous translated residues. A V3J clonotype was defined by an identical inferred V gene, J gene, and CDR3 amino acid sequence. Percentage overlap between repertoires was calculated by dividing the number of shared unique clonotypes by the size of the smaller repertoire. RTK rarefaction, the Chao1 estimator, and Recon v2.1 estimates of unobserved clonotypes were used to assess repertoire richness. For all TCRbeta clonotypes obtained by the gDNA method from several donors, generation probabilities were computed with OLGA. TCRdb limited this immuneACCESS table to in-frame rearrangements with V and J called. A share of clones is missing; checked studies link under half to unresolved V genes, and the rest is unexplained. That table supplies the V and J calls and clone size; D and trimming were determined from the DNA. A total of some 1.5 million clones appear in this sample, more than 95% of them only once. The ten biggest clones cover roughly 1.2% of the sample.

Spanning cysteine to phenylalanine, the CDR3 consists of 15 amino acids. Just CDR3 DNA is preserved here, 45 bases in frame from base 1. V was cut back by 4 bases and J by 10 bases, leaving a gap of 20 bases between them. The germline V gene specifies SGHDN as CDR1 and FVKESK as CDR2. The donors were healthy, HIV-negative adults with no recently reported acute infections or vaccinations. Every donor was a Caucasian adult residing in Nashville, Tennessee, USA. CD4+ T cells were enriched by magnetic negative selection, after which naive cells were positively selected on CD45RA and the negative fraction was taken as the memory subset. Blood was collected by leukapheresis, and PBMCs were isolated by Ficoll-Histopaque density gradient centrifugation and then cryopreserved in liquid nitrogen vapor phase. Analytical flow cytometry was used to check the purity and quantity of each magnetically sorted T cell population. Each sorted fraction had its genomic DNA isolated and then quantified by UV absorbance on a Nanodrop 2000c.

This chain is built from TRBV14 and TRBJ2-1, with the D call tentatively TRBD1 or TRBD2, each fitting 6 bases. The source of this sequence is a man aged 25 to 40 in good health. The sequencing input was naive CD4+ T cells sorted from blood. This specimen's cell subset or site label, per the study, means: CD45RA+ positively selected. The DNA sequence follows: TGTGCCAGCAGCCGCGTTCGGGGGCTTCAGTCCGAGCAGTTCTTC. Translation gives CASSRVRGLQSEQFF.